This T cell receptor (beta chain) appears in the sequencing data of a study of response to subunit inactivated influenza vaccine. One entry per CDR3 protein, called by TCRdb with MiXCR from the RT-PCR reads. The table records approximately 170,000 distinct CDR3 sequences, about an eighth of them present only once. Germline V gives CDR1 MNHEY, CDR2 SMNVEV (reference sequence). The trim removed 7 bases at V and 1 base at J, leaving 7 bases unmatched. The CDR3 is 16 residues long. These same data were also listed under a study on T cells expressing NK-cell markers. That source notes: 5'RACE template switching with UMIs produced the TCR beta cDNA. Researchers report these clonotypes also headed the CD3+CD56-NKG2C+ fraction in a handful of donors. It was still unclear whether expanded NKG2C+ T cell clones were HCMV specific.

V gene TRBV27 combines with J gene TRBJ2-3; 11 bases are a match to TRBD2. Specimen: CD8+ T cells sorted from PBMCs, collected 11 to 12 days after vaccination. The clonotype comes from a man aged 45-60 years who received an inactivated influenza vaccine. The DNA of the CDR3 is TGTGCCAGCAAGCCCCTGGGACTAGCGGGCACAGATACGCAGTATTTT. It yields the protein CASKPLGLAGTDTQYF.